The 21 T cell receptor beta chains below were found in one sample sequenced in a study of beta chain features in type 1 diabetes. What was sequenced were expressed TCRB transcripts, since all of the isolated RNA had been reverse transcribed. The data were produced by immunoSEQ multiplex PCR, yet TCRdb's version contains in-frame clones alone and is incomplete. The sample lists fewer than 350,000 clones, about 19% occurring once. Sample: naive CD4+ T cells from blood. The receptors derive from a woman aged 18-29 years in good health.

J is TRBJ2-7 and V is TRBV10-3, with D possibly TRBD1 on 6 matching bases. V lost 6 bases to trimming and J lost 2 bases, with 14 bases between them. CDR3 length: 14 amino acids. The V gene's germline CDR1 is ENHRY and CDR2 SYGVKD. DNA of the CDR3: TGTGCCATCAGGAAGGGACAAGACACCTACGAGCAGTACTTC. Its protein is CAIRKGQDTYEQYF.

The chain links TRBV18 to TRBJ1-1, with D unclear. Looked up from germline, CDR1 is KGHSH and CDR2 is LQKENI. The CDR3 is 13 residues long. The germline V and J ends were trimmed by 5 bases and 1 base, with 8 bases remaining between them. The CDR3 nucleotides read TGTGCCAGCTCAGGTACCAGGAACACTGAAGCTTTCTTT. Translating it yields CASSGTRNTEAFF.

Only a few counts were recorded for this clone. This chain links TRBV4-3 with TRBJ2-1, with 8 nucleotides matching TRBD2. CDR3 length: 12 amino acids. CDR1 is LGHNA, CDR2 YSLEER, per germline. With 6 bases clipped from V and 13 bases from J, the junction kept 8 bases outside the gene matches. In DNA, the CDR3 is TGCGCCAGCAGTTCTCCGGGGGGGCGACAGTTCTTC. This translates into CASSSPGGRQFF.

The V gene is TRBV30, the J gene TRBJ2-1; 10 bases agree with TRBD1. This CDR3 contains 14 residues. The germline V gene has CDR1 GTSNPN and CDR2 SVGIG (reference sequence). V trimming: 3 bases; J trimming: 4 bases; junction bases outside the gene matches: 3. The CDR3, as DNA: TGTGCCTGGAGAGACAGGGGGCATTACAATGAGCAGTTCTTC. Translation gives CAWRDRGHYNEQFF.

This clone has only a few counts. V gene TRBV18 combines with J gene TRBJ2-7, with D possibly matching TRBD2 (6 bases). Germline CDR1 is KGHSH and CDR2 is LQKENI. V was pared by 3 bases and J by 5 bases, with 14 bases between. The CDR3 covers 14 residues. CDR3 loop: CASSPTSGGHEQYF. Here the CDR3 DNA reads TGTGCCAGCTCACCGACTAGTGGAGGCCACGAGCAGTACTTC.

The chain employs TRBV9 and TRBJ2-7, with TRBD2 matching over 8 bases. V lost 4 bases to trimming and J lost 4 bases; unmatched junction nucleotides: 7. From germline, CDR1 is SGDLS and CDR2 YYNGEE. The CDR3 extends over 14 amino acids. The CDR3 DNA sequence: TGTGCCAGCAGCTTGGCTAGCGGGCCTTACGAGCAGTACTTC. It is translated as CASSLASGPYEQYF.

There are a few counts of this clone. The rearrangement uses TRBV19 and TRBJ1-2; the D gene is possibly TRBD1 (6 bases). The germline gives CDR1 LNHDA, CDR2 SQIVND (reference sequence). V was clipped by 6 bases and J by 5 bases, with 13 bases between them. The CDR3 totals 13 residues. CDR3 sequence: CASSEDRRYGYTF. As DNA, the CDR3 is TGTGCCAGTAGCGAAGACAGGAGGTATGGCTACACCTTC.

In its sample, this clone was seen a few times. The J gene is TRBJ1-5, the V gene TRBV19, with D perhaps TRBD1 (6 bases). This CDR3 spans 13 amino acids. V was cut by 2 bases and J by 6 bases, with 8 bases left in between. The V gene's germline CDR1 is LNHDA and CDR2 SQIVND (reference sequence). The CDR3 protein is CASSIQGSQPQHF. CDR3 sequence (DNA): TGTGCCAGTAGTATACAGGGGTCTCAGCCCCAGCATTTT.

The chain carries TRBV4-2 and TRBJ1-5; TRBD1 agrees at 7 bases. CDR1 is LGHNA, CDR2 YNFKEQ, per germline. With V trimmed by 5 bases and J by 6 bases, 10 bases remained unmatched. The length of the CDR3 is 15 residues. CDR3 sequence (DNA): TGTGCCAGCAGCTCGGAGGAGGGGGCCGGTCAGCCCCAGCATTTT. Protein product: CASSSEEGAGQPQHF.

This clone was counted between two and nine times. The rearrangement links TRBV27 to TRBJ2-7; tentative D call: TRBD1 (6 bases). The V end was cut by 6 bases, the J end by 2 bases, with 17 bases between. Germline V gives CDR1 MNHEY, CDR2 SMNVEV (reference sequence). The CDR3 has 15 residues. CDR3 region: CASRDKGDWAYEQYF. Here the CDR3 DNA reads TGTGCCAGCAGGGATAAGGGGGATTGGGCCTACGAGCAGTACTTC.

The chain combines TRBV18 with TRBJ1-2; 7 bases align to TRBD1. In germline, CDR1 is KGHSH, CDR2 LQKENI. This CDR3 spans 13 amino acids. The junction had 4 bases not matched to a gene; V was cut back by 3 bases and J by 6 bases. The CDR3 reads CASSPDRADGYTF. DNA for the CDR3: TGTGCCAGCTCACCCGACAGGGCGGATGGCTACACCTTC.

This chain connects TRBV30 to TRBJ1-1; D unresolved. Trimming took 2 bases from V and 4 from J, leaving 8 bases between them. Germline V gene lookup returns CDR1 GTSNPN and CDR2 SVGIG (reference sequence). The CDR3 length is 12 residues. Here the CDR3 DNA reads TGTGCCTGGAGTCAGGTACGCACTGAAGCTTTCTTT. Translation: CAWSQVRTEAFF.

CDR3 residues: CAWSVREPGELFF. The CDR3 DNA is TGTGCCTGGAGTGTGAGGGAACCCGGGGAGCTGTTTTTT. The V and J genes are TRBV30 and TRBJ2-2, with D tentatively TRBD2 (5 bases). CDR1 is GTSNPN, CDR2 SVGIG, per germline (reference sequence). This CDR3 comprises 13 residues. Deletions cut 0 bases from V and 6 bases from J, with 8 bases between.

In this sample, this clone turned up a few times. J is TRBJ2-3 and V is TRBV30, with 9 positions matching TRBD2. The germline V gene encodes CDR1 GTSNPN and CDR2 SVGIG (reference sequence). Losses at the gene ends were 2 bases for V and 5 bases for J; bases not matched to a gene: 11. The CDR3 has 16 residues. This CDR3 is CAWSRAIAGVGDTQYF. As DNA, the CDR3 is TGTGCCTGGAGTCGAGCAATAGCGGGAGTAGGAGATACGCAGTATTTT.

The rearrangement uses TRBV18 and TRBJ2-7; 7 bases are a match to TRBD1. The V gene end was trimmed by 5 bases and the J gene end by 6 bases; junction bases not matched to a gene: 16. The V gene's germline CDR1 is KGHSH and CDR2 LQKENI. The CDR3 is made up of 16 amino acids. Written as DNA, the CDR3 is TGTGCCAGCTCAAGCCTGGCCGGGACAGATCGTCCCGAGCAGTACTTC. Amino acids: CASSSLAGTDRPEQYF.

The CDR3 here is CASSSEYRGAKNIQYF. The CDR3 region has the DNA TGCGCCAGCAGCTCCGAATACAGGGGTGCCAAAAACATTCAGTACTTC. The chain links TRBV5-1 to TRBJ2-4; 7 bases map to TRBD1. The CDR3 contains 16 residues. The V and J ends lost 3 bases and 1 base, in that order; junction bases with no gene match: 7. Germline-derived CDR1 and CDR2 are SGHRS and YFSETQ. The full variable domain, rest sourced from reference TRBV5-1 and TRBJ2-4, is KAGVTQTPRYLIKTRGQQVTLSCSPISGHRSVSWYQQTPGQGLQFLFEYFSETQRNKGNFPGRFSGRQFSNSRSEMNVSTLELGDSALYLCASSSEYRGAKNIQYFGAGTRLSVL.

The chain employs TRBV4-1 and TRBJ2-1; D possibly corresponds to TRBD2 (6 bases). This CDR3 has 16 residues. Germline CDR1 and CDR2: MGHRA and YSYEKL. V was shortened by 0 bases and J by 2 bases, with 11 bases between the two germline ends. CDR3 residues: CASSQDGAGTYNEQFF. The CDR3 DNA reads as TGCGCCAGCAGCCAAGATGGGGCGGGAACCTACAATGAGCAGTTCTTC.

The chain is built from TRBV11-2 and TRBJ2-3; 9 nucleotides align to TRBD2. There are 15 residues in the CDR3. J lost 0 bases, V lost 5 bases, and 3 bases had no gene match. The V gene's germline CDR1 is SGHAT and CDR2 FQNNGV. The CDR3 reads CASSGLAKSTDTQYF. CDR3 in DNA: TGTGCCAGCAGCGGACTAGCGAAGAGCACAGATACGCAGTATTTT. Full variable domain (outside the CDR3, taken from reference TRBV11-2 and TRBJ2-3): EAGVAQSPRYKIIEKRQSVAFWCNPISGHATLYWYQQILGQGPKLLIQFQNNGVVDDSQLPKDRFSAERLKGVDSTLKIQPAKLEDSAVYLCASSGLAKSTDTQYFGPGTRLTVL.

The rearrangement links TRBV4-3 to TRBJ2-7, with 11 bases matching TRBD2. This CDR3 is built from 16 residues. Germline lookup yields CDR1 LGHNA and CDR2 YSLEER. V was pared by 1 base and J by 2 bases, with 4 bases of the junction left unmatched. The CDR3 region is CASSQGLAGGPYEQYF. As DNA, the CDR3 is TGCGCCAGCAGCCAAGGATTAGCGGGGGGGCCCTACGAGCAGTACTTC.

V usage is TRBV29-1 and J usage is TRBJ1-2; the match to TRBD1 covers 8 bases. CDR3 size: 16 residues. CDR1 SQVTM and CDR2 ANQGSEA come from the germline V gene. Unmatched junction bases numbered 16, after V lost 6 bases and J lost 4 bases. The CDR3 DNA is TGCAGCGTCCTAGGGGAAAGACAGGGGCCGGTCTATGGCTACACCTTC. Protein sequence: CSVLGERQGPVYGYTF.

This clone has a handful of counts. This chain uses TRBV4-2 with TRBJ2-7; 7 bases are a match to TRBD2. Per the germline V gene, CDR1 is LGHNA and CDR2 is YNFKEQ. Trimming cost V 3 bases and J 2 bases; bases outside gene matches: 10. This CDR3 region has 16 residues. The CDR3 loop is CASSQILAKGPYEQYF. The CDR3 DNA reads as TGTGCCAGCAGCCAGATACTAGCGAAAGGCCCCTACGAGCAGTACTTC.